The TCR beta chain under discussion was sequenced for a study of response to subunit inactivated influenza vaccine. Study findings and constraints: The authors put forward the suggestion that each seasonal influenza vaccination may bring in only a limited number of new T cells.

The germline CDR1 and CDR2 sequences are KGHSH and LQKENI. CDR3 length equals 15 residues. The V gene end was trimmed by 1 base and the J gene end by 3 bases; junction bases not matched to a gene: 3. TCRdb re-derived calls from the RT-PCR reads in MiXCR, one entry per CDR3 protein. The table records over 750,000 distinct CDR3 sequences, over 20% of them present only once. As regards this clonotype: What it binds is unknown.

The sequence was collected from a man aged 45-65 years who received an inactivated influenza vaccine. Sequences were derived from PBMCs from blood, sampled roughly 5 days after vaccination. The chain employs TRBV18 and TRBJ1-1; 9 nucleotides line up with TRBD1. The chain's CDR3 is CASSPLGQGYTEAFF. Here the CDR3 DNA reads TGTGCCAGCTCACCACTAGGACAGGGGTACACTGAAGCTTTCTTT.